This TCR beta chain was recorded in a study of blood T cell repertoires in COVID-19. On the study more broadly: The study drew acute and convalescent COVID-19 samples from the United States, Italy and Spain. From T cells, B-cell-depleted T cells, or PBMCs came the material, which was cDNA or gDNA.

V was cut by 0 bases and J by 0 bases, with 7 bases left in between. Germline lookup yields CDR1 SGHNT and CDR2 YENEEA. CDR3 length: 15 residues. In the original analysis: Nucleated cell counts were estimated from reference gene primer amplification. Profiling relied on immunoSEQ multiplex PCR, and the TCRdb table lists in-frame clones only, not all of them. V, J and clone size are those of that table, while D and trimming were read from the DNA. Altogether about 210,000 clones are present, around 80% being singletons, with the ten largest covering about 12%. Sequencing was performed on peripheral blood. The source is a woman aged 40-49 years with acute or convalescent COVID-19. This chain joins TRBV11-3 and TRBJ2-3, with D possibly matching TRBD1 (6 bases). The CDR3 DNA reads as TGTGCCAGCAGCTTAGACGGGACAAGCACAGATACGCAGTATTTT. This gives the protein CASSLDGTSTDTQYF.